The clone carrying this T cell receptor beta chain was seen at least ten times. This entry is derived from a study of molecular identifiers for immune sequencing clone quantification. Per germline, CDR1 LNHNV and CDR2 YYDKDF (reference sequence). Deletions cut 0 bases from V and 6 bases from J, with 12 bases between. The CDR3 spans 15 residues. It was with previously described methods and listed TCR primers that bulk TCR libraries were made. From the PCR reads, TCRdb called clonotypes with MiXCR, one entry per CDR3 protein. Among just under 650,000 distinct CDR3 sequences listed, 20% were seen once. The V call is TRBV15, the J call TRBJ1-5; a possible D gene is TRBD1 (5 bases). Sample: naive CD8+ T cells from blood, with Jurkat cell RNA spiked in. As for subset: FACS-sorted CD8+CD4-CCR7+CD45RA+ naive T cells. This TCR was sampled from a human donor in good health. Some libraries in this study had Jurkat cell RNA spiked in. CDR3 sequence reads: CATSRDQGFLQPQHF. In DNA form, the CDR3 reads TGTGCCACCAGCAGAGATCAGGGTTTCCTTCAGCCCCAGCATTTT. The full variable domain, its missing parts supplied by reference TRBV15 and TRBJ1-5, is DAMVIQNPRYQVTQFGKPVTLSCSQTLNHNVMYWYQQKSSQAPKLLFHYYDKDFNNEADTPDNFQSRRPNTSFCFLDIRSPGLGDTAMYLCATSRDQGFLQPQHFGDGTRLSIL.